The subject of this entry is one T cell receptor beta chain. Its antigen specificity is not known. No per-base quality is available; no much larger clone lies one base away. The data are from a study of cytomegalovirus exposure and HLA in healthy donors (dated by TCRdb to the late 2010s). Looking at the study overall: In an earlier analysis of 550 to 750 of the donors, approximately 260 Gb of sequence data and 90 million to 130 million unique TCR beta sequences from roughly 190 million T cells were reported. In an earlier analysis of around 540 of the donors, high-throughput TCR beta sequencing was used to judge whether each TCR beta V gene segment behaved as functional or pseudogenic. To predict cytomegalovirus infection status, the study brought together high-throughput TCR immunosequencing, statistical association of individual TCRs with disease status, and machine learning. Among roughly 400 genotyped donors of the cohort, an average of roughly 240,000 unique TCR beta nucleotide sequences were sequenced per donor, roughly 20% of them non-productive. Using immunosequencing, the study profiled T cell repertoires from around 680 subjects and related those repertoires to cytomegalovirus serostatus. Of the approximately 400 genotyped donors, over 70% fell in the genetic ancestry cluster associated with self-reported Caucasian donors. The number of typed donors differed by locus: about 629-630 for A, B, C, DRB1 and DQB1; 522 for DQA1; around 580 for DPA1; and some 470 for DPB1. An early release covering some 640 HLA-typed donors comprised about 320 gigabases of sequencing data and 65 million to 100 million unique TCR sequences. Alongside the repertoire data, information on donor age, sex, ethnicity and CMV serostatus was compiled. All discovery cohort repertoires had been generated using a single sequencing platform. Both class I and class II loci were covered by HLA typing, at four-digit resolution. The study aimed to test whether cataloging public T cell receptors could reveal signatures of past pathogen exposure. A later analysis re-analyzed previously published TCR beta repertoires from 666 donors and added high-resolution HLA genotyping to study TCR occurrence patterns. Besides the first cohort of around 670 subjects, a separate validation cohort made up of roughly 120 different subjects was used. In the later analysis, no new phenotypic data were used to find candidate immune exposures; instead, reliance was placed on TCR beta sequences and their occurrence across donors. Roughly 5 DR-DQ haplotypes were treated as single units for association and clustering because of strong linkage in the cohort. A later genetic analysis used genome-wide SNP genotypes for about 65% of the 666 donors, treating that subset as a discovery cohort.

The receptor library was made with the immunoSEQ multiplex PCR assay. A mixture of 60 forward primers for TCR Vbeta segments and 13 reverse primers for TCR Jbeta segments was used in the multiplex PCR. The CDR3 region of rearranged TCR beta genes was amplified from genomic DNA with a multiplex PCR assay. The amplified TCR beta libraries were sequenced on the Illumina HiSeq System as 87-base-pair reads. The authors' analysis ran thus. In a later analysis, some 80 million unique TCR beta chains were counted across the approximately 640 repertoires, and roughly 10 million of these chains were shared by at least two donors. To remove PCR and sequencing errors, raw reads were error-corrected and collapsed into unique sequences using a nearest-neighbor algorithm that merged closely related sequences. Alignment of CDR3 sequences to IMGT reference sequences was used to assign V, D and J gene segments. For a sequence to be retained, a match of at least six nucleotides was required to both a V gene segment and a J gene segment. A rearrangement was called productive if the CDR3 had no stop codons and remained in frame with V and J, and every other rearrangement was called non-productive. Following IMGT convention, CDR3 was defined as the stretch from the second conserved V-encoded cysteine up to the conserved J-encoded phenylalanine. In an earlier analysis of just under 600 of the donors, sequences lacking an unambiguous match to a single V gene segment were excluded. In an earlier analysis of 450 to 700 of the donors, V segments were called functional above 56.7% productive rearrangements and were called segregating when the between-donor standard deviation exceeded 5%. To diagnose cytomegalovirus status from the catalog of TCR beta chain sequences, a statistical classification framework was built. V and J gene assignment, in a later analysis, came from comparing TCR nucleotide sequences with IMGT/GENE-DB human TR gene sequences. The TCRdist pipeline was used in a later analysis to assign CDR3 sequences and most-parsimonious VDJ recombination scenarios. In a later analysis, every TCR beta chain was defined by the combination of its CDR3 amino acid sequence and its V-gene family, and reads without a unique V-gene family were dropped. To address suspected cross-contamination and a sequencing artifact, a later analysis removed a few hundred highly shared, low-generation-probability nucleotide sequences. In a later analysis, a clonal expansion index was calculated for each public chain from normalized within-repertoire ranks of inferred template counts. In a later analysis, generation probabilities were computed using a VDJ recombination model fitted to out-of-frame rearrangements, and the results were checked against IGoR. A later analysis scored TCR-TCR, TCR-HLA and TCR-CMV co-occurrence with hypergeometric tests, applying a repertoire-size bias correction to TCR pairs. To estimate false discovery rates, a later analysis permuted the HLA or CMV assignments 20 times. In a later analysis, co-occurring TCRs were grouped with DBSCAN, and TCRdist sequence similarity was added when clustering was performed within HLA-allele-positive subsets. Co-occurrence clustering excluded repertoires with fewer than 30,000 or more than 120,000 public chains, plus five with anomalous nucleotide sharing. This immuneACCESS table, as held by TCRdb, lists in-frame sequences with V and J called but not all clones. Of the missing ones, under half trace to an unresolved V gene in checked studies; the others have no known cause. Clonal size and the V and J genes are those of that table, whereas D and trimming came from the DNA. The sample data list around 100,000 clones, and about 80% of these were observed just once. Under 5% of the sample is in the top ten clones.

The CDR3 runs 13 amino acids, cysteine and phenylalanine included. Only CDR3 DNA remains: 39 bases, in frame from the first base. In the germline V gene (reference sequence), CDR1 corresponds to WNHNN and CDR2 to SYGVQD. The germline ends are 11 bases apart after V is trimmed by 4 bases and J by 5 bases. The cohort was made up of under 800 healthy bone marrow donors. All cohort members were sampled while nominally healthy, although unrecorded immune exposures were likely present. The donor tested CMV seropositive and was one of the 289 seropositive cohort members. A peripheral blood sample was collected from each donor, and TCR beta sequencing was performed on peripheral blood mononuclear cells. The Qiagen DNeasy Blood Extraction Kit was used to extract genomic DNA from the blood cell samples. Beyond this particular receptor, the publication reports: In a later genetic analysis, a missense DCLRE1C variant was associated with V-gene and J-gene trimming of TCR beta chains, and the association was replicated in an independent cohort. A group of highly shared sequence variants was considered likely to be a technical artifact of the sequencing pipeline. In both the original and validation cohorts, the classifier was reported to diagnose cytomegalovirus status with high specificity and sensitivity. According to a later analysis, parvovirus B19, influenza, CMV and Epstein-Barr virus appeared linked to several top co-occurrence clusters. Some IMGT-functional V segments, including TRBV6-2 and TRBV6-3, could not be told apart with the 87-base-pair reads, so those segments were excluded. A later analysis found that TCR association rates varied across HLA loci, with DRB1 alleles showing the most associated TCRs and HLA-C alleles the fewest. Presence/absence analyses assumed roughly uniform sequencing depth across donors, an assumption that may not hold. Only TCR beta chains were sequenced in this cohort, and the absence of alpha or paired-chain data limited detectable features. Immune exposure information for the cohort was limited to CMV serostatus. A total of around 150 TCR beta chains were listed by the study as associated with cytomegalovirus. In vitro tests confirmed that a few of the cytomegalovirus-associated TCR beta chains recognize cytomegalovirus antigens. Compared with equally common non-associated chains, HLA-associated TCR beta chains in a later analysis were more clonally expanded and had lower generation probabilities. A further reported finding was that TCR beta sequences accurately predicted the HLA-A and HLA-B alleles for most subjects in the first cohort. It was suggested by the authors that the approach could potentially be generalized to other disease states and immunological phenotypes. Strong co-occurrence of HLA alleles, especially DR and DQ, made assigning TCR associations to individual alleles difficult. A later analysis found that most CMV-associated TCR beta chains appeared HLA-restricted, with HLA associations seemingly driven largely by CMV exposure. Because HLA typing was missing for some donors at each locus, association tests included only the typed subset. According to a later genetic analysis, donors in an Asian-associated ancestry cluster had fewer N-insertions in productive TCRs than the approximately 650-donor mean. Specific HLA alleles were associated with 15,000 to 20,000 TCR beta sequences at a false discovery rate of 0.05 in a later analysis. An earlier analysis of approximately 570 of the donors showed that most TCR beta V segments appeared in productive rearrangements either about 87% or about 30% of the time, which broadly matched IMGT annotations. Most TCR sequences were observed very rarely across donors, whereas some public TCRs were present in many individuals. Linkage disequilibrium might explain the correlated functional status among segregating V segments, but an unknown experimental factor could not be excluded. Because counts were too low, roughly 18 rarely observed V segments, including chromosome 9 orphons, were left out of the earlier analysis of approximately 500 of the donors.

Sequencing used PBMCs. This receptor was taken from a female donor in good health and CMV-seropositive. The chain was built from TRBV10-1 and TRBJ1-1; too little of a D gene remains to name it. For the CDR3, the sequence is CASSGGPATEAFF. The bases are TGCGCCAGCAGTGGAGGCCCGGCGACTGAAGCTTTCTTT.